Following are 23 T cell receptor beta chains from one sample sequenced in a study of vaccination effects on CD4 cells after COVID-19. Measured with immunoSEQ multiplex PCR; TCRdb has only the in-frame clones, and not every one. This repertoire shows 71,000 or so clones, approximately 70% found once; its top ten account for over 4%. Within the ViraFEST assay, antigen-specific CD4+ T cells underwent expansion with viral peptide pools prior to sequencing. Upon completion of 10 to 11 days in culture, CD4+ T cells were isolated. Vaccine recipients lacked prior SARS-CoV-2 infection and had negative nucleocapsid antibodies. Antigen specificity for these receptors is unknown. The source material was CD4+ T cells from PBMCs cultured with HCoV-OC43 spike peptides, sampled before COVID-19 vaccination. Subset meaning: HCoV-OC43 spike overlapping peptide pool stimulation. These receptors all come from a human donor who received a COVID-19 vaccine.

The CDR3: CASSPPDPKNTEAFF. The CDR3 nucleotides are TGTGCCAGTAGTCCCCCGGACCCGAAGAACACTGAAGCTTTCTTT. This chain joins TRBV19 and TRBJ1-1, with D uncertain. CDR3 length equals 15 residues. In germline, CDR1 is LNHDA, CDR2 SQIVND (reference sequence). Trimming took off 5 bases at V and 1 base at J, with 14 bases between the two ends. Supplemented by reference TRBV19 and TRBJ1-1, the full variable domain reads DGGITQSPKYLFRKEGQNVTLSCEQNLNHDAMYWYRQDPGQGLRLIYYSQIVNDFQKGDIAEGYSVSREKKESFPLTVTSAQKNPTAFYLCASSPPDPKNTEAFFGQGTRLTVV.

The chain uses TRBV6-5 and TRBJ1-6, with 7 bases matching TRBD1. In germline, CDR1 is MNHEY, CDR2 SVGAGI. CDR3 length: 16 amino acids. The trim removed 0 bases at V and 7 bases at J, leaving 6 bases unmatched. CDR3 loop: CASSYSHRGNNSPLHF. The CDR3 nucleotides read TGTGCCAGCAGTTACTCTCACAGGGGTAACAATTCACCCCTCCACTTT.

This clone occurred once. J is TRBJ2-3 and V is TRBV21-1; the table names TRBD2, a call not compared with the DNA. TRBV21-1 is shown as a pseudogene. The CDR3 totals 19 residues. The CDR3: CASSSRDSLAGFGSDTQYF. CDR3 nucleotides: TGTGCCAGCAGCAGCAGGGACAGCCTAGCGGGATTCGGGTCAGATACGCAGTATTTT.

The chain links TRBV5-1 to TRBJ1-2; D possibly corresponds to TRBD1 (5 bases). Trimming took off 1 base at V and 3 bases at J, with 7 bases between the two ends. The germline CDR1 and CDR2 sequences are SGHRS and YFSETQ. CDR3 length: 13 amino acids. This CDR3 reads CASSLSGHYGYTF. The CDR3 DNA reads TGCGCCAGCAGCTTGTCAGGGCACTATGGCTACACCTTC.

The rearrangement links TRBV28 to TRBJ2-7, with D maybe TRBD2 (6 bases). The germline CDR1 and CDR2 sequences are MDHEN and SYDVKM. Trimming cost V 6 bases and J 2 bases, with 14 bases left between them. The CDR3 length is 14 residues. The CDR3 DNA reads as TGTGCCAGCAGGGGGGGAGGTCCTACCTACGAGCAGTACGTC. It translates to CASRGGGPTYEQYV.

This chain links TRBV2 with TRBJ1-1; 9 bases fit TRBD1. CDR1 and CDR2 from the germline V gene are SNHLY and FYNNEI. V dropped 5 bases and J dropped 4; count of bases not matched to a gene: 8. This CDR3 spans 15 amino acids. The CDR3 is CASSLLTGGATEAFF. The CDR3 DNA reads TGTGCCAGCAGTCTTCTGACAGGGGGGGCCACTGAAGCTTTCTTT.

The chain couples TRBV2 to TRBJ1-1; D remains unclear. CDR1 is SNHLY and CDR2 is FYNNEI in the germline V gene. The CDR3 is made up of 14 amino acids. V shed 7 bases and J shed 0 bases, with 12 bases lying between them. The CDR3 loop is CASIWTEVNTEAFF. CDR3 in DNA: TGTGCCAGCATCTGGACGGAGGTGAACACTGAAGCTTTCTTT.

The chain has TRBV18 and TRBJ2-5; TRBD2 matches 10 bases. The germline V gene encodes CDR1 KGHSH and CDR2 LQKENI. The CDR3 is 16 residues long. Losses at the gene ends were 2 bases for V and 2 bases for J; bases not matched to a gene: 5. The CDR3 DNA sequence: TGTGCCAGCTCACCAACGGCTAGCGGGGGACAAGAGACCCAGTACTTC. Translating gives CASSPTASGGQETQYF.

The chain joins TRBV10-3 to TRBJ1-5, with a tentative D call TRBD1 (5 bases). Trimming took off 10 bases at V and 2 bases at J, with 15 bases between the two ends. Germline CDR1 ENHRY, CDR2 SYGVKD. This CDR3 is built from 14 residues. For the CDR3, the DNA is TGTGCCACCACACAGGACGAGGGCAATCAGCCCCAGCATTTT. Amino acid sequence: CATTQDEGNQPQHF.

CDR3 DNA sequence: TGTGCGGGCACTAGCGGGTCCCCGACGACCCAGTACTTC. This translates into CAGTSGSPTTQYF. The rearrangement joins TRBV7-8 to TRBJ2-5; TRBD2 aligns across 9 bases. This CDR3 region has 13 residues. Germline loops: CDR1 SGHVS, CDR2 FQNEAQ.

The CDR3 loop reads CASLKRGESSGANVLTF. The CDR3 nucleotides read TGTGCCAGTTTAAAACGAGGGGAGAGCTCTGGGGCCAACGTCCTGACTTTC. This chain links TRBV19 with TRBJ2-6; D possibly matches TRBD1 or TRBD2 (5 bases each). Germline lookup yields CDR1 LNHDA and CDR2 SQIVND (reference sequence). The CDR3 is made up of 17 amino acids. The V and J ends lost 8 bases and 0 bases respectively, with 17 bases between them.

There are a few counts of this clone. The rearrangement uses TRBV30 and TRBJ1-2; a weak D match, TRBD1 (5 bases). The CDR3 contains 14 residues. The V end was cut by 6 bases, the J end by 1 base, with 15 bases between. Germline V gene lookup returns CDR1 GTSNPN and CDR2 SVGIG (reference sequence). The CDR3: CACRSGTFNYGYTF. CDR3 sequence (DNA): TGTGCCTGTCGAAGCGGGACCTTTAACTATGGCTACACCTTC.

This clone occurred once. This chain uses TRBV6-1 with TRBJ2-7, with 8 bases identical to TRBD2. V shed 2 bases, J shed 5 bases, and the junction held 8 bases outside the gene matches. The CDR3 loop spans 15 amino acids. Germline values: CDR1 MNHNS, CDR2 SASEGT. The CDR3 nucleotides are TGTGCCAGCAGTGAATCGGGACTAGATCTTGACGAGCAGTACGTC. Protein sequence: CASSESGLDLDEQYV.

V gene TRBV5-1 combines with J gene TRBJ1-6; weak D call: TRBD1 (6 bases). The CDR3 is 16 residues long. Between the trimmed V and J ends, which lost 1 base and 7 bases, there was a span of 15 bases. Germline CDR1 reads SGHRS; CDR2 reads YFSETQ. The CDR3 region has the DNA TGCGCCAGCAGCTTGTCTTCCACGGGGGGCAATTCACCCCTCCACTTT. Protein: CASSLSSTGGNSPLHF. The full variable domain, in which reference TRBV5-1 and TRBJ1-6 provide the parts outside the CDR3, is KAGVTQTPRYLIKTRGQQVTLSCSPISGHRSVSWYQQTPGQGLQFLFEYFSETQRNKGNFPGRFSGRQFSNSRSEMNVSTLELGDSALYLCASSLSSTGGNSPLHFGNGTRLTVT.

The CDR3 DNA reads as TGTGCCACCAGTGACTCTGTCCGGGACAGATACACCGGGGAGCTGTTTTTT. It encodes CATSDSVRDRYTGELFF. The V call is TRBV24-1, the J call TRBJ2-2; 7 bases map to TRBD1. The CDR3 is 17 amino acids. V was clipped by 4 bases and J by 3 bases; unmatched bases: 10. The germline CDR1 and CDR2 sequences are KGHDR and SFDVKD.

This clone was seen a handful of times. The chain employs TRBV2 and TRBJ1-1; D unresolved. Germline assignment: CDR1 SNHLY and CDR2 FYNNEI. Trimming removed 4 bases at V and 0 bases at J, with 9 bases between. The CDR3 has 14 residues. The CDR3: CASSGHLMNTEAFF. The DNA for the CDR3 is TGTGCCAGCAGTGGACACCTTATGAACACTGAAGCTTTCTTT.

The chain employs TRBV6-5 and TRBJ2-3; unclear D gene. Trimming took off 5 bases at V and 4 bases at J, with 13 bases between the two ends. Germline V CDR1 and CDR2: MNHEY, SVGAGI. The CDR3 spans 14 residues. The chain's CDR3 is CASSLGYGPDTQYF. The DNA for the CDR3 is TGTGCCAGCAGTCTGGGGTACGGGCCAGATACGCAGTATTTT.

The rearrangement uses TRBV10-2 and TRBJ2-1; possibly TRBD1 or TRBD2 for D (5 bases each). V lost 5 bases, J lost 5 bases, and 10 bases lay in between. The germline gives CDR1 WSHSY, CDR2 SAAADI. The CDR3 extends over 13 amino acids. As DNA, the CDR3 is TGCGCCAGCAGTCACGGGGCTCACAATGAGCAGTTCTTC. This sequence encodes CASSHGAHNEQFF.

The chain has TRBV5-1 and TRBJ1-1; unclear D gene. The germline CDR1 and CDR2 sequences are SGHRS and YFSETQ. V dropped 2 bases and J dropped 1 base, with 9 bases sitting between them. The CDR3 is 14 amino acids. In nucleotides, the CDR3 is TGCGCCAGCAGCTTACAAACATCGAACACTGAAGCTTTCTTT. Amino acid sequence: CASSLQTSNTEAFF.

This clone was observed a single time. The chain joins TRBV12-3 or TRBV12-4 to TRBJ2-7; D call uncertain. The CDR3 has 12 residues. V lost 3 bases to trimming and J lost 3 bases, with 6 bases between them. The CDR3 nucleotides read TGTGCCAGCAGTTTCAAGGGCTACGAGCAGTACGTC. This encodes CASSFKGYEQYV.

The chain combines TRBV6-5 with TRBJ2-5; D not certain. The germline CDR1 and CDR2 sequences are MNHEY and SVGAGI. V dropped 8 bases and J dropped 1 base, with 8 bases sitting between them. This CDR3 region has 12 residues. The CDR3 DNA reads TGTGCCAGCGGACGGCTCCAAGAGACCCAGTACTTC. Translated: CASGRLQETQYF.

This clone was seen a few times. The V gene is TRBV2, the J gene TRBJ1-6; no reliable D call. The ends were cut back, 3 bases at V and 9 bases at J, with 15 bases in the middle. The CDR3 extends over 15 amino acids. Germline V lookup: CDR1 SNHLY, CDR2 FYNNEI. The CDR3 DNA reads TGTGCCAGCAGTGATTATGGGTTTGGTGGTTCACCCCTCCACTTT. This sequence encodes CASSDYGFGGSPLHF.

The V and J genes are TRBV9 and TRBJ1-2, with D possibly TRBD1 on 5 matching bases. With 1 base removed from V and 5 bases from J, the gap between germline ends came to 9 bases. The CDR3 runs 13 residues. CDR1 is SGDLS and CDR2 is YYNGEE in the germline V gene. This CDR3 reads CASSVTDKYGYTF. CDR3 nucleotide sequence: TGTGCCAGCAGCGTAACGGACAAGTATGGCTACACCTTC.